Listed here are 21 T cell receptor beta chains from one sample, sequenced in a study of T cell changes during pregnancy in multiple sclerosis. TCRdb keeps only in-frame clones here, not all; method: immunoSEQ multiplex PCR. The table has roughly 89,000 clones, approximately 93% seen once. The starting material was peripheral blood, obtained after pregnancy. These receptors all stem from a female donor in good health, enrolled as a control in a pregnancy study.

This clone was recorded a few times. CDR3 sequence reads: CASSPGGTNTEAFF. The CDR3 DNA reads TGTGCCAGCAGCCCAGGGGGTACGAACACTGAAGCTTTCTTT. This rearrangement joins TRBV16 to TRBJ1-1; 7 nucleotides match TRBD1. Germline CDR1 and CDR2: KGHSY and FQNENV. V shed 4 bases, J shed 1 base, and the junction held 3 bases outside the gene matches. The CDR3 loop spans 14 amino acids. Combining the CDR3 with reference TRBV16 and TRBJ1-1 gives the whole variable domain GEEVAQTPKHLVRGEGQKAKLYCAPIKGHSYVFWYQQVLKNEFKFLISFQNENVFDETGMPKERFSAKCLPNSPCSLEIQATKLEDSAVYFCASSPGGTNTEAFFGQGTRLTVV.

This rearrangement joins TRBV10-3 to TRBJ2-5, with a weak D call TRBD2 (6 bases). The CDR3 contains 13 residues. Germline V CDR1 and CDR2: ENHRY, SYGVKD. Trimming shortened V by 4 bases and J by 5 bases, and 11 bases separated the two germline ends. The CDR3 loop reads CAISGTIPETQYF. Here the CDR3 DNA reads TGTGCCATCAGTGGGACTATACCTGAGACCCAGTACTTC.

The CDR3 sequence: CASSPARGVVQPQHF. CDR3 nucleotide sequence: TGTGCCAGCTCACCGGCCCGGGGGGTAGTTCAGCCCCAGCATTTT. The chain carries TRBV18 and TRBJ1-5, with a tentative D call TRBD1 (5 bases). CDR3 size: 15 residues. Germline values: CDR1 KGHSH, CDR2 LQKENI. The V end was cut by 3 bases, the J end by 6 bases, with 15 bases between.

This sequence joins TRBV27 and TRBJ2-7; 14 bases fit TRBD2. The CDR3 has 21 residues. CDR1 and CDR2 from the germline V gene are MNHEY and SMNVEV (reference sequence). V dropped 1 base and J dropped 5; count of bases not matched to a gene: 19. The CDR3 here is CASSLYTTHGTSGSYGDEQYF. CDR3 in DNA: TGTGCCAGCAGTTTATACACTACTCACGGGACTAGCGGGAGTTATGGGGACGAGCAGTACTTC.

The chain carries TRBV4-1 and TRBJ2-7; D not resolved. V was trimmed by 0 bases and J by 4 bases, leaving 16 bases between them. From germline, CDR1 is MGHRA and CDR2 YSYEKL. The CDR3 sequence is 16 residues long. The CDR3 loop reads CASSQDSSSTGYEQYF. The CDR3 nucleotides read TGCGCCAGCAGCCAAGATTCGTCTAGTACGGGTTACGAGCAGTACTTC.

The rearrangement uses TRBV27 and TRBJ2-3; 7 bases map to TRBD2. In germline, CDR1 is MNHEY, CDR2 SMNVEV (reference sequence). With V trimmed by 10 bases and J by 4 bases, 11 bases remained unmatched. The CDR3 runs to 14 residues. This CDR3 is CATSPLAVPDTQYF. In DNA, the CDR3 is TGTGCCACAAGCCCCCTAGCGGTACCAGATACGCAGTATTTT.

The genes are TRBV5-1 and TRBJ1-5; a possible D gene is TRBD1 (5 bases). The V end was cut by 0 bases, the J end by 1 base, with 14 bases between. This CDR3 is built from 17 residues. Germline V gives CDR1 SGHRS, CDR2 YFSETQ. The CDR3 is CASSLAAGAWSNQPQHF. CDR3 nucleotides: TGCGCCAGCAGCTTGGCCGCTGGGGCGTGGAGCAATCAGCCCCAGCATTTT.

The chain links TRBV5-5 to TRBJ2-7; D perhaps matches TRBD1 (6 bases). The CDR3 length is 13 residues. The ends were cut back, 4 bases at V and 3 bases at J, with 11 bases in the middle. Germline V gene lookup returns CDR1 SGHKS and CDR2 YYEKEE (reference sequence). The CDR3 region is CASSQGQIYEQYF. CDR3 coding DNA: TGTGCCAGCAGCCAGGGACAAATCTACGAGCAGTACTTC.

This clone occurred once. The CDR3 sequence: CASTSGSDYEQYF. CDR3 sequence (DNA): TGCGCCAGCACCTCCGGGTCTGACTACGAGCAGTACTTC. The gene calls are TRBV5-1 and TRBJ2-7; D is undetermined. CDR3 size: 13 residues. Trimming left V 6 bases short and J 3 bases short, with 13 bases between. The germline CDR1 and CDR2 sequences are SGHRS and YFSETQ.

This chain uses TRBV25-1 with TRBJ1-1; D ambiguous. Germline V CDR1 and CDR2: MGHDK, SYGVNS. V was clipped by 7 bases and J by 10 bases, with 19 bases between them. The CDR3 runs to 13 residues. The CDR3 DNA reads TGTGCCAGCAATTCTGACACCCCGGCGGGAGCTTTCTTT. This codes for CASNSDTPAGAFF. Full variable domain (remainder filled in from reference TRBV25-1 and TRBJ1-1): EADIYQTPRYLVIGTGKKITLECSQTMGHDKMYWYQQDPGMELHLIHYSYGVNSTEKGDLSSESTVSRIRTEHFPLTLESARPSHTSQYLCASNSDTPAGAFFGQGTRLTVV.

The J gene is TRBJ2-5, the V gene TRBV7-2; 8 nucleotides align to TRBD2. In germline, CDR1 is SGHTA, CDR2 FQGNSA. CDR3 length equals 14 residues. V shed 5 bases, J shed 5 bases, and the junction held 7 bases outside the gene matches. CDR3 sequence: CASSPTSGSETQYF. The DNA of the CDR3 is TGTGCCAGCAGCCCCACAAGCGGGAGTGAGACCCAGTACTTC. Full variable domain (outside the CDR3, taken from reference TRBV7-2 and TRBJ2-5): GAGVSQSPSNKVTEKGKDVELRCDPISGHTALYWYRQSLGQGLEFLIYFQGNSAPDKSGLPSDRFSAERTGGSVSTLTIQRTQQEDSAVYLCASSPTSGSETQYFGPGTRLLVL.

V usage is TRBV5-1 and J usage is TRBJ2-7; 9 nucleotides match TRBD2. CDR3 size: 14 residues. The germline V gene has CDR1 SGHRS and CDR2 YFSETQ. The V segment lost 7 bases and the J segment 1 base; nucleotides outside the gene matches: 6. The CDR3 spells CASGASGTSYEQYF. In DNA, the CDR3 is TGCGCCAGCGGTGCTAGCGGGACGTCCTACGAGCAGTACTTC.

The chain couples TRBV19 to TRBJ2-1, with 13 bases that match TRBD2. Germline V gives CDR1 LNHDA, CDR2 SQIVND (reference sequence). The CDR3 loop spans 19 amino acids. The ends lost 5 bases at V and 0 bases at J; junction bases unmatched: 10. As DNA, the CDR3 is TGTGCCAGTAGTCCGAACCCCAGGACTAGCGGGAGCTCCTACAATGAGCAGTTCTTC. It encodes CASSPNPRTSGSSYNEQFF.

V and J are TRBV5-1 and TRBJ2-7; TRBD2 is a possible D gene (5 bases). V was trimmed by 7 bases and J by 2 bases, leaving 19 bases between them. The CDR3 contains 15 residues. Germline-derived CDR1 and CDR2 are SGHRS and YFSETQ. The CDR3 nucleotides are TGCGCCAGCGCGAGCCTAGGCGGGTATCCCTACGAGCAGTACTTC. Protein product: CASASLGGYPYEQYF. Looking up the rest from reference TRBV5-1 and TRBJ2-7 gives the full variable domain: KAGVTQTPRYLIKTRGQQVTLSCSPISGHRSVSWYQQTPGQGLQFLFEYFSETQRNKGNFPGRFSGRQFSNSRSEMNVSTLELGDSALYLCASASLGGYPYEQYFGPGTRLTVT.

In its sample, this clone was seen once. The rearrangement joins TRBV5-6 to TRBJ2-7; possibly TRBD1 for D (6 bases). This CDR3 spans 14 amino acids. The germline V gene encodes CDR1 SGHDT and CDR2 YYEEEE. The V and J ends lost 2 bases and 2 bases respectively, with 11 bases between them. The CDR3 reads CASSFWGHTYEQYF. The CDR3 DNA sequence: TGTGCCAGCAGCTTTTGGGGACACACCTACGAGCAGTACTTC.

V gene TRBV18 combines with J gene TRBJ2-2, with 11 bases fitting TRBD2. The CDR3 extends over 17 amino acids. The germline V gene has CDR1 KGHSH and CDR2 LQKENI. J gave up 1 base and V 4 bases, and 5 bases lay outside the gene matches. The CDR3 sequence is CASSQGLAEMNTGELFF. The CDR3 nucleotides read TGTGCCAGCTCACAGGGACTAGCGGAGATGAACACCGGGGAGCTGTTTTTT.

This chain uses TRBV5-1 with TRBJ2-1; 11 bases align to TRBD1. CDR3 length equals 14 residues. V shed 4 bases, J shed 9 bases, and the junction held 6 bases outside the gene matches. Germline assignment: CDR1 SGHRS and CDR2 YFSETQ. CDR3 DNA: TGCGCCAGCAGCCCGGACAGGGGGCATAGTGAGCAGTTCTTC. Protein sequence: CASSPDRGHSEQFF.

The V call is TRBV4-1, the J call TRBJ1-4; the D gene is possibly TRBD1 (5 bases). There are 16 residues in the CDR3. Trimming pared 1 base from V and 6 bases from J, leaving 15 bases between. In germline, CDR1 is MGHRA, CDR2 YSYEKL. In DNA form, the CDR3 reads TGCGCCAGCAGCCAAGTTGGGAGGAAAGGGGATGAAAAACTGTTTTTT. Amino acids: CASSQVGRKGDEKLFF.

This clone was picked up one time. The chain's CDR3 is CASSLSQVQRDTQYF. The DNA of the CDR3 is TGTGCCAGCAGCTTATCGCAGGTCCAAAGGGATACGCAGTATTTT. The rearrangement uses TRBV7-6 and TRBJ2-3; no firm D call. V was pared by 2 bases and J by 6 bases, with 15 bases between. The CDR3 spans 15 residues. Germline assignment: CDR1 SGHVS and CDR2 FNYEAQ.

The chain links TRBV7-2 to TRBJ2-4; 12 bases line up with TRBD2. The length of the CDR3 is 16 residues. Germline V lookup: CDR1 SGHTA, CDR2 FQGNSA. The junction had 6 bases not matched to a gene; V was cut back by 2 bases and J by 7 bases. CDR3 region: CASSLRLAGAGNIQYF. The CDR3 DNA reads TGTGCCAGCAGCTTACGACTAGCGGGGGCTGGGAACATTCAGTACTTC.

The chain recombines TRBV4-1 with TRBJ2-1; 8 bases match TRBD2. CDR3 length: 15 residues. Germline CDR1 MGHRA, CDR2 YSYEKL. The V segment lost 4 bases and the J segment 4 bases; nucleotides outside the gene matches: 6. CDR3 sequence reads: CASSPRGADYNEQFF. In nucleotides, the CDR3 is TGCGCCAGCAGCCCGCGGGGGGCGGATTACAATGAGCAGTTCTTC.